The source of this T cell receptor beta chain is a study of blood T cell repertoires in COVID-19. In the original analysis: Amplifying reference gene primers gave estimates of nucleated cell counts. The method was immunoSEQ multiplex PCR; TCRdb's version includes in-frame clones alone and lacks a portion of them. V and J calls plus clone size are reproduced from that table; the DNA served to infer D and trimming. This table holds 100,000 to 150,000 clones, less than 85% found once. This CDR3 has 14 amino acids. J was trimmed by 4 bases and V by 5 bases; bases with no gene match: 5. Germline V gene sequence: CDR1 MNHEY, CDR2 SVGAGI. This clone was detected a few times.

Input material: peripheral blood. This TCR was recovered from a human donor with acute or convalescent COVID-19. The donor label of this sample is uncertain. This sequence joins TRBV6-5 and TRBJ2-3; 8 nucleotides agree with TRBD2. This chain's CDR3 is CASSIGGAADTQYF. DNA for the CDR3: TGTGCCAGCAGTATCGGGGGGGCTGCAGATACGCAGTATTTT.